These 7 T cell receptor beta chains came from one sample sequenced in a study of patients and donors after allogeneic stem cell transplantation. TCRdb re-analysed the RT-PCR reads in MiXCR, keeping a single row per CDR3 protein. The sample shows 150,000 to 250,000 distinct CDR3 sequences, around two fifths of them seen only once. The sample comprised blood, either unsorted or a sorted T cell fraction (not recorded which). Every receptor here comes from a human donor who was either an allogeneic HSCT recipient or a stem cell or donor lymphocyte infusion donor (not recorded which). It is not recorded whose cells these are; they may come from a transplant donor.

The chain uses TRBV9 and TRBJ1-2; 7 nucleotides agree with TRBD1. V lost 3 bases and J lost 9; bases outside the gene matches: 20. The CDR3 consists of 17 residues. Looked up from germline, CDR1 is SGDLS and CDR2 is YYNGEE. CDR3 DNA sequence: TGTGCCAGCAGCGCGGTCATATCCCGGGACAGTAAACAGAGCTACACCTTC. This codes for CASSAVISRDSKQSYTF.

The chain recombines TRBV7-6 with TRBJ2-7; D possibly corresponds to TRBD2 (6 bases). V was shortened by 6 bases and J by 0 bases, with 9 bases between the two germline ends. Germline CDR1 is SGHVS and CDR2 is FNYEAQ. This CDR3 is built from 13 residues. CDR3 region: CASRSGSSYEQYF. The CDR3 DNA reads as TGTGCCAGCAGATCCGGGAGCTCCTACGAGCAGTACTTC.

In DNA, the CDR3 is TGTGCCACCAGCAGAGTTGCAGCATCTGAAGCTTTCTTT. It codes for CATSRVAASEAFF. The chain employs TRBV15 and TRBJ1-1; D uncertain. The CDR3 has 13 residues. Germline CDR1 is LNHNV and CDR2 is YYDKDF (reference sequence). V was trimmed by 1 base and J by 6 bases, leaving 9 bases between them.

This clonotype has more than one count but fewer than ten. The rearrangement joins TRBV20-1 to TRBJ2-1; D is perhaps TRBD1 or TRBD2 (5 bases each). Trimming left V 4 bases short and J 0 bases short, with 10 bases between. This CDR3 region has 14 residues. Per the germline V gene, CDR1 is DFQATT and CDR2 is SNEGSKA (reference sequence). The CDR3, as DNA: TGCAGTGCTACCGGGGCTGCCTCCTACAATGAGCAGTTCTTC. Its protein product is CSATGAASYNEQFF.

The rearrangement uses TRBV6-2 or TRBV6-3 and TRBJ2-2; TRBD1 or TRBD2 may be the D gene (6 bases each). V was clipped by 0 bases and J by 7 bases, with 18 bases between them. In germline, CDR1 is MNHEY, CDR2 SVGEGT. This CDR3 has 17 residues. DNA of the CDR3: TGTGCCAGCAGTTACTCTAGGGGGGCGCTTCGTCACGGGGAGCTGTTTTTT. Translating it yields CASSYSRGALRHGELFF.

J is TRBJ2-7 and V is TRBV29-1; D tentatively fits TRBD1 or TRBD2 (5 bases each). The CDR3 totals 12 residues. The germline CDR1 and CDR2 sequences are SQVTM and ANQGSEA. With 6 bases removed from V and 4 bases from J, the gap between germline ends came to 13 bases. The CDR3 bases are TGCAGCGTCAGACCGGGGCCTTACGAGCAGTACTTC. Its protein product is CSVRPGPYEQYF.

This rearrangement joins TRBV10-3 to TRBJ2-3; 7 positions match TRBD1. The V and J ends lost 6 bases and 1 base, in that order; junction bases with no gene match: 4. Germline CDR1 and CDR2: ENHRY and SYGVKD. This CDR3 has 14 amino acids. The CDR3 protein is CAISDREGTDTQYF. The CDR3 coding sequence is TGTGCCATCAGCGACAGGGAAGGCACAGATACGCAGTATTTT.